One and the same sample provided the 21 T cell receptor beta chains below, sequenced in a study of CD8+ T cells in alopecia areata. As the sequencing template, cDNA was produced by extracting RNA and reverse transcribing it. Only in-frame clones appear in the TCRdb table, and some are missing; sequencing was by immunoSEQ multiplex PCR. The table shows 150,000 to 200,000 clones, with roughly 60% occurring only once. Material: CD4+ T cells sorted from blood, obtained at week 0. The receptors originated from a human donor with alopecia areata.

This clone was counted only a few times. This chain joins TRBV5-1 and TRBJ2-1; 8 positions agree with TRBD2. The ends lost 4 bases at V and 7 bases at J; junction bases unmatched: 7. The CDR3 contains 14 residues. Per the germline V gene, CDR1 is SGHRS and CDR2 is YFSETQ. Here the CDR3 reads CASSREGFVNEQFF. In DNA, the CDR3 is TGCGCCAGCAGCCGGGAGGGGTTCGTAAATGAGCAGTTCTTC.

This clone has only one observation. The J gene is TRBJ2-6, the V gene TRBV4-3; unclear D gene. The V end lost 0 bases, the J end lost 0 bases, and 12 bases lay between the germline ends. The CDR3 totals 18 residues. The V gene's germline CDR1 is LGHNA and CDR2 YSLEER. DNA of the CDR3: TGCGCCAGCAGCCAAGATAATCCCGCAGCCTCTGGGGCCAACGTCCTGACTTTC. Translated: CASSQDNPAASGANVLTF.

This chain links TRBV20-1 with TRBJ2-1, with 7 positions matching TRBD1. This CDR3 is 11 amino acids long. From germline, CDR1 is DFQATT and CDR2 SNEGSKA (reference sequence). V was pared by 6 bases and J by 15 bases, with 11 bases of the junction left unmatched. In nucleotides, the CDR3 is TGCAGTGCCCCGGGACAGACAGAGTTGTTCTTC. Residues: CSAPGQTELFF.

The chain has TRBV29-1 and TRBJ1-2; tentative D call: TRBD1 (6 bases). The CDR3 is made up of 14 amino acids. V was cut by 7 bases and J by 6 bases, with 21 bases left in between. CDR1 and CDR2 from the germline V gene are SQVTM and ANQGSEA. In DNA, the CDR3 is TGCAGCGCCATCCAGGAGGGGGGTTGGAATGGCTACACCTTC. Amino acid sequence: CSAIQEGGWNGYTF. Complete variable domain (other parts from reference TRBV29-1 and TRBJ1-2): SAVISQKPSRDICQRGTSLTIQCQVDSQVTMMFWYRQQPGQSLTLIATANQGSEATYESGFVIDKFPISRPNLTFSTLTVSNMSPEDSSIYLCSAIQEGGWNGYTFGSGTRLTVV.

This clone was seen a single time. The chain has TRBV9 and TRBJ2-3; D is ambiguous. The CDR3 has 14 residues. Per germline, CDR1 SGDLS and CDR2 YYNGEE. V was clipped by 0 bases and J by 0 bases, with 5 bases between them. CDR3 nucleotide sequence: TGTGCCAGCAGCGTAGACTCGAGCACAGATACGCAGTATTTT. Protein: CASSVDSSTDTQYF. The full variable domain, with the rest looked up from reference TRBV9 and TRBJ2-3, is DSGVTQTPKHLITATGQRVTLRCSPRSGDLSVYWYQQSLDQGLQFLIQYYNGEERAKGNILERFSAQQFPDLHSELNLSSLELGDSALYFCASSVDSSTDTQYFGPGTRLTVL.

The chain carries TRBV5-6 and TRBJ2-5; 10 positions match TRBD2. The V and J ends lost 4 bases and 5 bases, in that order; junction bases with no gene match: 5. The CDR3 loop spans 14 amino acids. Germline V gene sequence: CDR1 SGHDT, CDR2 YYEEEE. The CDR3 region is CASSQRGGLETQYF. CDR3 DNA: TGTGCCAGCAGCCAGCGGGGGGGCCTGGAGACCCAGTACTTC.

CDR3 sequence (DNA): TGTGCCATCAGTGAACGTCATCCTGGGGACGAGCAGTACTTC. It translates to CAISERHPGDEQYF. The J gene is TRBJ2-7, the V gene TRBV10-3; D is uncertain. CDR3 length equals 14 residues. V shed 3 bases and J shed 5 bases, with 14 bases lying between them. Germline V gene lookup returns CDR1 ENHRY and CDR2 SYGVKD.

V and J are TRBV29-1 and TRBJ2-7; 9 bases agree with TRBD1. Germline V CDR1 and CDR2: SQVTM, ANQGSEA. This CDR3 is built from 11 residues. The junction had 3 bases not matched to a gene; V was cut back by 7 bases and J by 5 bases. The CDR3 reads CSAGQGNEQYF. The CDR3 DNA follows: TGCAGCGCCGGACAGGGGAACGAGCAGTACTTC.

The chain has TRBV5-6 and TRBJ2-5; D possibly corresponds to TRBD1 (5 bases). The germline gives CDR1 SGHDT, CDR2 YYEEEE. CDR3 length equals 14 residues. The ends were cut back, 0 bases at V and 1 base at J, with 7 bases in the middle. The CDR3 DNA sequence: TGTGCCAGCAGCTTGGCACAGGCCCAAGAGACCCAGTACTTC. It encodes CASSLAQAQETQYF. Full variable domain (outside the CDR3, taken from reference TRBV5-6 and TRBJ2-5): DAGVTQSPTHLIKTRGQQVTLRCSPKSGHDTVSWYQQALGQGPQFIFQYYEEEERQRGNFPDRFSGHQFPNYSSELNVNALLLGDSALYLCASSLAQAQETQYFGPGTRLLVL.

The sample holds a few counts of this clone. This sequence joins TRBV10-2 and TRBJ2-5; D may correspond to TRBD1 or TRBD2 (5 bases each). V lost 6 bases, J lost 1 base, and 9 bases lay in between. There are 13 residues in the CDR3. Germline V gene lookup returns CDR1 WSHSY and CDR2 SAAADI. The CDR3 DNA follows: TGCGCCAGCAGAGCCGGGACCCAAGAGACCCAGTACTTC. It translates to CASRAGTQETQYF.

This clone was seen once. The V gene is TRBV30, the J gene TRBJ1-4; D is perhaps TRBD1 (5 bases). Trimming cost V 3 bases and J 5 bases, with 13 bases left between them. Per the germline V gene, CDR1 is GTSNPN and CDR2 is SVGIG (reference sequence). CDR3 length: 14 residues. The CDR3 DNA is TGTGCCTGGAGCCCATTGGGGGGGAATGAAAAACTGTTTTTT. It encodes CAWSPLGGNEKLFF.

CDR3 sequence: CAWSAQEGPYNEQFF. For the CDR3, the DNA is TGTGCCTGGAGTGCCCAGGAAGGCCCCTACAATGAGCAGTTCTTC. This chain uses TRBV30 with TRBJ2-1; D unclear. Trimming took off 1 base at V and 2 bases at J, with 12 bases between the two ends. CDR3 length equals 15 residues. Looked up from germline, CDR1 is GTSNPN and CDR2 is SVGIG (reference sequence). Full variable domain (outside the CDR3, taken from reference TRBV30 and TRBJ2-1): SQTIHQWPATLVQPVGSPLSLECTVEGTSNPNLYWYRQAAGRGLQLLFYSVGIGQISSEVPQNLSASRPQDRQFILSSKKLLLSDSGFYLCAWSAQEGPYNEQFFGPGTRLTVL.

This chain uses TRBV6-5 with TRBJ1-5; no clear D gene. Trimming stripped 6 bases from V and 1 base from J, with 10 bases between. CDR3 length: 14 residues. The V gene's germline CDR1 is MNHEY and CDR2 SVGAGI. The DNA for the CDR3 is TGTGCCAGCAGCTCAGGAGGGAGCAATCAGCCCCAGCATTTT. Residues: CASSSGGSNQPQHF.

The V gene is TRBV6-5, the J gene TRBJ2-2; a weak D match, TRBD1 (6 bases). The V end was cut by 5 bases, the J end by 5 bases, with 12 bases between. Germline assignment: CDR1 MNHEY and CDR2 SVGAGI. This CDR3 comprises 14 residues. The CDR3 nucleotides are TGTGCCAGCAGTCGTAACAGGGTTACCGGGGAGCTGTTTTTT. Its protein is CASSRNRVTGELFF.

The rearrangement links TRBV29-1 to TRBJ1-5, with D unclear. This CDR3 comprises 14 residues. Germline CDR1 and CDR2: SQVTM and ANQGSEA. Deletions cut 6 bases from V and 0 bases from J, with 12 bases between. CDR3 sequence reads: CSVKSGYSNQPQHF. CDR3 bases: TGCAGCGTGAAATCGGGATATAGCAATCAGCCCCAGCATTTT.

The chain couples TRBV10-3 to TRBJ2-2; D perhaps matches TRBD1 (6 bases). Germline CDR1 is ENHRY and CDR2 is SYGVKD. This CDR3 is built from 15 residues. V lost 6 bases and J 6 bases, leaving 17 bases between the germline ends. The CDR3 nucleotides are TGTGCCATCAGGCCATCGACAGGAGAAGCCGGGGAGCTGTTTTTT. It translates to CAIRPSTGEAGELFF.

This clone has just a few counts. The chain is built from TRBV2 and TRBJ1-6; D is unresolved. The CDR3 runs 14 residues. In germline, CDR1 is SNHLY, CDR2 FYNNEI. Trimming removed 6 bases at V and 8 bases at J, with 14 bases between. The CDR3, as DNA: TGTGCCAGCAGGGGTGATAGCACGCATTCACCCCTCCACTTT. It translates to CASRGDSTHSPLHF.

The CDR3 nucleotides are TGTGCCAGCAGCTCCCCGGGGGGGGGTAGTCAGCCCCAGCATTTT. It encodes CASSSPGGGSQPQHF. The rearrangement links TRBV7-2 to TRBJ1-5; possible D gene TRBD1, 5 bases. This CDR3 region has 15 residues. CDR1 SGHTA and CDR2 FQGNSA come from the germline V gene. V lost 4 bases and J 6 bases, leaving 16 bases between the germline ends.

The CDR3 bases are TGTGCCAGCAGCGTTCGACTAGCGGTGGGGAACACCGGGGAGCTGTTTTTT. The encoded protein is CASSVRLAVGNTGELFF. The chain joins TRBV7-8 to TRBJ2-2; TRBD2 aligns across 9 bases. This CDR3 has 17 amino acids. Germline CDR1 SGHVS, CDR2 FQNEAQ. J lost 1 base, V lost 5 bases, and 8 bases had no gene match.

The chain carries TRBV7-9 and TRBJ2-1, with D perhaps matching TRBD1 (5 bases). This CDR3 spans 14 amino acids. The V end lost 0 bases, the J end lost 8 bases, and 11 bases lay between the germline ends. CDR1 is SEHNR, CDR2 FQNEAQ, per germline (reference sequence). Written as DNA, the CDR3 is TGTGCCAGCAGCTTAGCAACAGGATTCGATGAGCAGTTCTTC. Residues: CASSLATGFDEQFF.

The V gene is TRBV19, the J gene TRBJ1-1, with TRBD1 as a possible D gene (5 bases). The CDR3 consists of 15 residues. Germline CDR1 LNHDA, CDR2 SQIVND (reference sequence). V lost 2 bases to trimming and J lost 0 bases, with 10 bases between them. The CDR3 nucleotides read TGTGCCAGTAGTATAATGGGGACGGTGAACACTGAAGCTTTCTTT. This codes for CASSIMGTVNTEAFF.